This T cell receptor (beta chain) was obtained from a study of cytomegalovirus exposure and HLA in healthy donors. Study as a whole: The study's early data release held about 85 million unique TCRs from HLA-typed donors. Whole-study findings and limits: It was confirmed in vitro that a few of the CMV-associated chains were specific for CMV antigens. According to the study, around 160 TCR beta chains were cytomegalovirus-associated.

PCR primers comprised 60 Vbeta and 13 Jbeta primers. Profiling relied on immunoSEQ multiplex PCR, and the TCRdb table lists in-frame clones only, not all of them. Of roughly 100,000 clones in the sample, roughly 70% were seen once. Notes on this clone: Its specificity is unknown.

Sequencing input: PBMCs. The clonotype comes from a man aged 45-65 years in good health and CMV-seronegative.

The DNA for the CDR3 is TGTGCCAGCAGTTACGGTAGCACCGACAATGAGCAGTTCTTC. Protein sequence: CASSYGSTDNEQFF. The rearrangement links TRBV6-5 to TRBJ2-1; D remains unclear. Germline V gene sequence: CDR1 MNHEY, CDR2 SVGAGI. The CDR3 sequence is 14 residues long. Trimming stripped 2 bases from V and 5 bases from J, with 10 bases between.